This TCR beta chain was profiled in a study of cytomegalovirus exposure and HLA in healthy donors. Notes on the study in general: TCR association rates varied by HLA locus in a later analysis, with DRB1 highest and HLA-C lowest. Roughly even sequencing depth across donors was the assumption behind the presence/absence analyses.

This clone has a handful of counts. Antigen specificity is unknown. Germline-derived CDR1 and CDR2 are SNHLY and FYNNEI. V lost 3 bases and J 0 bases, leaving 6 bases between the germline ends. This CDR3 has 14 amino acids. The PCR used 60 Vbeta and 13 Jbeta primers. Sequencing was performed with immunoSEQ multiplex PCR; in TCRdb, only in-frame clones are kept and a portion is missing. This table has 200,000 to 250,000 clones, around 80% appearing once. Specimen: PBMCs. The sequence was obtained from a male donor in good health and CMV-seronegative. The chain has TRBV2 and TRBJ1-5, with D unclear. CDR3 in amino acids: CASSDGNSNQPQHF. CDR3 nucleotides: TGTGCCAGCAGTGACGGGAATAGCAATCAGCCCCAGCATTTT.